The 3 T cell receptor beta chains presented below share a single source sample, sequenced in a study of blood T cell repertoires in COVID-19. Profiled with immunoSEQ multiplex PCR; TCRdb holds only in-frame clones, not every one. The sample records some 58,000 clones, about 86% being singletons. Sequencing was carried out using peripheral blood. Every receptor here comes from a man aged 50-60 years with acute or convalescent COVID-19.

The rearrangement links TRBV6-5 to TRBJ2-7; 9 bases match TRBD1. CDR3 size: 15 residues. CDR1 MNHEY and CDR2 SVGAGI come from the germline V gene. V dropped 0 bases and J dropped 4; count of bases not matched to a gene: 4. The CDR3 coding sequence is TGTGCCAGCAGTTACTCGCCGACAGGGGGGTACGAGCAGTACTTC. Its translation is CASSYSPTGGYEQYF.

The chain couples TRBV4-1 to TRBJ2-7, with D unclear. CDR1 MGHRA and CDR2 YSYEKL come from the germline V gene. CDR3 size: 11 residues. V gave up 3 bases and J gave up 4 bases, with 4 bases separating them. The CDR3 loop is CASSHLYEQYF. The CDR3 DNA sequence: TGCGCCAGCAGCCACTTGTACGAGCAGTACTTC.

J is TRBJ1-2 and V is TRBV7-2; the D gene is possibly TRBD1 (5 bases). Germline V gene lookup returns CDR1 SGHTA and CDR2 FQGNSA. CDR3 length: 13 amino acids. Trimming cost V 5 bases and J 6 bases, with 13 bases left between them. CDR3 nucleotide sequence: TGTGCCAGCAGCATCACCAGGGTAGATGGCTACACCTTC. Amino acid sequence: CASSITRVDGYTF.